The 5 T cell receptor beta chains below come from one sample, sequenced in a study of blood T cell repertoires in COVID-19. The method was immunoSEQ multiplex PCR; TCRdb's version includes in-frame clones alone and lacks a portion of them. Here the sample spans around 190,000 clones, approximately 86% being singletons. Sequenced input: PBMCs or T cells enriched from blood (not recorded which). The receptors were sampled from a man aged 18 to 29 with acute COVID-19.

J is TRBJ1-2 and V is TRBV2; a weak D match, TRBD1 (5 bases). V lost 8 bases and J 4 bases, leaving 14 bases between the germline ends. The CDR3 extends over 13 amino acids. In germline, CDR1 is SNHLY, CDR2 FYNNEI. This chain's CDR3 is CASGAGPSYGYTF. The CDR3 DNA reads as TGTGCCAGCGGGGCAGGGCCCTCCTATGGCTACACCTTC.

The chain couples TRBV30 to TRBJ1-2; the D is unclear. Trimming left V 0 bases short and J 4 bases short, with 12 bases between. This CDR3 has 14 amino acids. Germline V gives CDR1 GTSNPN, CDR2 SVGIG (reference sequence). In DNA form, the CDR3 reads TGTGCCTGGAGTGTACGGGGAAAGGGCTATGGCTACACCTTC. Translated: CAWSVRGKGYGYTF. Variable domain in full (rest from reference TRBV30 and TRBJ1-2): SQTIHQWPATLVQPVGSPLSLECTVEGTSNPNLYWYRQAAGRGLQLLFYSVGIGQISSEVPQNLSASRPQDRQFILSSKKLLLSDSGFYLCAWSVRGKGYGYTFGSGTRLTVV.

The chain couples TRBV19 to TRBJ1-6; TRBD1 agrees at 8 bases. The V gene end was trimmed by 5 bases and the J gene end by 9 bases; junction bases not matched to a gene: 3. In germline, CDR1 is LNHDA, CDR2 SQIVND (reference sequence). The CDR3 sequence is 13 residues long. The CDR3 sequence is CASSSDRVSPLHF. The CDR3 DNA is TGTGCCAGTAGTTCGGACAGGGTTTCACCCCTCCACTTT.

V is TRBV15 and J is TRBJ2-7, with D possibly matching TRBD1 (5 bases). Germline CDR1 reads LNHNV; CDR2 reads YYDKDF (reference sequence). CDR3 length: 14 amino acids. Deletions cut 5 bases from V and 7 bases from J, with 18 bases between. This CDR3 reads CATSSSQVGPEQYF. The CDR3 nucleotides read TGTGCCACCAGCTCATCACAGGTTGGGCCGGAGCAGTACTTC.

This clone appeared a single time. Here the CDR3 DNA reads TGTGCCAGTCGTTCACTAGAGGGGAGGATGAACACTGAAGCTTTCTTT. It is translated as CASRSLEGRMNTEAFF. The chain joins TRBV27 to TRBJ1-1; possible D gene TRBD1, 5 bases. V shed 9 bases and J shed 0 bases, with 20 bases lying between them. Per germline, CDR1 MNHEY and CDR2 SMNVEV (reference sequence). CDR3 length: 16 residues.